These 21 T cell receptor beta chains were sequenced from one sample in a study of early T cells in non-severe SARS-CoV-2 infection. TCRdb re-analysed the 5' RACE reads in MiXCR, keeping a single row per CDR3 protein. The sample consists of about 80,000 distinct CDR3 sequences, roughly an eighth of them appearing once. The starting material was whole blood, obtained at baseline. The receptor set was obtained from an adult who was a healthcare worker with PCR-confirmed SARS-CoV-2 infection or an uninfected control (not recorded which). The donor label of this sample is uncertain.

The chain joins TRBV7-6 to TRBJ2-1; D possibly matches TRBD1 or TRBD2 (6 bases each). Germline assignment: CDR1 SGHVS and CDR2 FNYEAQ. Between the trimmed V and J ends, which lost 5 bases and 2 bases, there was a span of 16 bases. CDR3 size: 16 residues. CDR3 sequence: CASSPTGAGPYNEQFF. CDR3 coding DNA: TGTGCCAGCAGCCCCACGGGGGCGGGTCCCTACAATGAGCAGTTCTTC.

The chain joins TRBV29-1 to TRBJ2-7; 12 bases are shared with TRBD2. Germline V gene sequence: CDR1 SQVTM, CDR2 ANQGSEA. V lost 4 bases and J lost 3; bases outside the gene matches: 7. The CDR3 runs to 15 residues. CDR3 DNA sequence: TGCAGCGTTGTAGGATGGACTAGCGGGGACTACGAGCAGTACTTC. Protein product: CSVVGWTSGDYEQYF.

This clonotype has just a few counts. V and J are TRBV9 and TRBJ1-6; the D gene is possibly TRBD1 (5 bases). This CDR3 spans 15 amino acids. V lost 6 bases, J lost 7 bases, and 17 bases lay in between. CDR1 SGDLS and CDR2 YYNGEE come from the germline V gene. Written as DNA, the CDR3 is TGTGCCAGCACCCGCGGGACTATACCAAATTCACCCCTCCACTTT. Its protein is CASTRGTIPNSPLHF.

The rearrangement uses TRBV20-1 and TRBJ1-6; no clear D. V was cut by 5 bases and J by 3 bases, with 8 bases left in between. Germline CDR1 and CDR2: DFQATT and SNEGSKA (reference sequence). The CDR3 has 13 residues. The CDR3 region is CSALKDYNSPLHF. CDR3 bases: TGCAGTGCTCTCAAGGACTATAATTCACCCCTCCACTTT.

The rearrangement joins TRBV6-6 to TRBJ1-1, with D maybe TRBD1 (6 bases). This CDR3 region has 16 residues. V dropped 8 bases and J dropped 0 bases, with 19 bases sitting between them. CDR1 is MNHNY, CDR2 SVGAGI, per germline (reference sequence). CDR3 region: CASSRPPTGLNTEAFF. Written as DNA, the CDR3 is TGTGCCAGCTCCAGGCCACCGACAGGTTTGAACACTGAAGCTTTCTTT.

This clonotype was observed a handful of times. The chain employs TRBV5-1 and TRBJ1-2; the D is unclear. There are 17 residues in the CDR3. Germline V lookup: CDR1 SGHRS, CDR2 YFSETQ. V was shortened by 5 bases and J by 4 bases, with 24 bases between the two germline ends. The CDR3 coding sequence is TGCGCCAGCAGGCTCCACTGGGGATCCTCCGGAGGCTATGGCTACACCTTC. Translating gives CASRLHWGSSGGYGYTF.

The DNA for the CDR3 is TGTGCCAGCAGAAGGGGCGGCATCGGGGAGCTGTTTTTT. This sequence encodes CASRRGGIGELFF. The chain carries TRBV6-2 or TRBV6-3 and TRBJ2-2, with D tentatively TRBD1 (5 bases). Germline lookup yields CDR1 MNHEY and CDR2 SVGEGT. Trimming took off 6 bases at V and 7 bases at J, with 12 bases between the two ends. CDR3 length: 13 residues.

The table lists this clonotype with many counts. The chain carries TRBV6-1 and TRBJ2-4; TRBD2 matches 7 bases. CDR3 length: 13 amino acids. Losses at the gene ends were 9 bases for V and 8 bases for J; bases not matched to a gene: 10. Germline V gene data show CDR1 as MNHNS and CDR2 as SASEGT. DNA for the CDR3: TGTGCCAGTGAGACCCCGGGGAGGGACATTCAGTACTTC. Protein sequence: CASETPGRDIQYF.

This clonotype was seen repeatedly, ten times or more. CDR3 protein: CASSFSGGEQFF. The CDR3 DNA reads TGTGCCAGCAGTTTTTCGGGTGGTGAGCAGTTCTTC. This chain connects TRBV12-3 or TRBV12-4 to TRBJ2-1; D not certain. The length of the CDR3 is 12 residues. V gave up 3 bases and J gave up 9 bases, with 9 bases separating them.

DNA of the CDR3: TGTGCCAGCAGCCAAAGGGACTACAACGGTGAGCAGTTCTTC. Its translation is CASSQRDYNGEQFF. V and J are TRBV3-1 and TRBJ2-1; the match to TRBD2 covers 7 bases. CDR3 length: 14 residues. Germline loops: CDR1 LGHDT, CDR2 YNNKEL (reference sequence). V lost 2 bases and J lost 9; bases outside the gene matches: 7.

J is TRBJ2-2 and V is TRBV29-1; D remains unclear. This CDR3 comprises 14 residues. V was trimmed by 0 bases and J by 4 bases, leaving 9 bases between them. The V gene's germline CDR1 is SQVTM and CDR2 ANQGSEA. The CDR3 coding sequence is TGCAGCGTTGAAGATCGATTGGGCACCGGGGAGCTGTTTTTT. It codes for CSVEDRLGTGELFF.

The chain joins TRBV20-1 to TRBJ1-1; D uncertain. CDR1 is DFQATT, CDR2 SNEGSKA, per germline (reference sequence). This CDR3 is built from 13 residues. Between the trimmed V and J ends, which lost 4 bases and 2 bases, there was a span of 11 bases. The CDR3 nucleotides are TGCAGTGCTACCTCCCTCCGAAACACTGAAGCTTTCTTT. Amino acid sequence: CSATSLRNTEAFF.

This clonotype has a count of ten or more. The rearrangement links TRBV20-1 to TRBJ2-1; 7 nucleotides match TRBD2. V dropped 6 bases and J dropped 7; count of bases not matched to a gene: 15. Germline V gene lookup returns CDR1 DFQATT and CDR2 SNEGSKA (reference sequence). CDR3 length: 15 residues. CDR3 amino acids: CSASIGGSSRNEQFF. The CDR3 DNA reads TGCAGTGCCAGCATAGGCGGGAGCTCCCGGAATGAGCAGTTCTTC.

This clonotype was seen a few times. The chain links TRBV20-1 to TRBJ2-3, with 8 bases lining up with TRBD2. Unmatched junction bases numbered 11, after V lost 4 bases and J lost 11 bases. The CDR3 has 13 residues. Per germline, CDR1 DFQATT and CDR2 SNEGSKA (reference sequence). In DNA form, the CDR3 reads TGCAGTGCTATCTACCGGAGCGGGGGCGTGCAGTATTTT. Its protein is CSAIYRSGGVQYF.

This clonotype was observed a handful of times. The V and J genes are TRBV4-2 and TRBJ2-5, with 7 bases fitting TRBD2. CDR1 is LGHNA, CDR2 YNFKEQ, per germline. The CDR3 is made up of 13 amino acids. V was pared by 4 bases and J by 9 bases, with 8 bases of the junction left unmatched. CDR3 region: CASSPGGGDAQYF. CDR3 coding DNA: TGTGCCAGCAGCCCCGGGGGAGGGGACGCCCAGTACTTC.

V usage is TRBV10-3 and J usage is TRBJ2-1; no clear D. The CDR3 has 14 residues. CDR1 is ENHRY, CDR2 SYGVKD, per germline. Trimming removed 6 bases at V and 7 bases at J, with 16 bases between. CDR3 sequence reads: CAIRDSRRANEQFF. In DNA form, the CDR3 reads TGTGCCATCAGGGATAGTCGTCGCGCGAATGAGCAGTTCTTC.

This clonotype turned up a few times. The gene calls are TRBV7-2 and TRBJ2-7; no reliable D call. CDR1 is SGHTA, CDR2 FQGNSA, per germline. V lost 5 bases to trimming and J lost 5 bases, with 10 bases between them. The CDR3 is 12 residues long. The CDR3 loop reads CASSPRSHEQYF. The CDR3, as DNA: TGTGCCAGCAGCCCCCGGTCCCACGAGCAGTACTTC.

This clonotype has a handful of counts. The V gene is TRBV4-1, the J gene TRBJ2-7; the D is unclear. The CDR3 is made up of 15 amino acids. The V gene's germline CDR1 is MGHRA and CDR2 YSYEKL. Between the trimmed V and J ends, which lost 0 bases and 7 bases, there was a span of 16 bases. For the CDR3, the DNA is TGCGCCAGCAGCCAAGATTCGGCAGGTTTTTTGGAGCAGTACTTC. Protein product: CASSQDSAGFLEQYF.

Many counts were recorded for this clonotype. V gene TRBV3-1 combines with J gene TRBJ1-1; no clear D. Germline assignment: CDR1 LGHDT and CDR2 YNNKEL (reference sequence). The CDR3 is 12 residues long. Deletions cut 3 bases from V and 1 base from J, with 3 bases between. CDR3 bases: TGTGCCAGCAGCCAGGAGAACACTGAAGCTTTCTTT. Encoded protein: CASSQENTEAFF.

This clonotype was found many times. The chain employs TRBV7-3 and TRBJ2-5; possibly TRBD2 for D (6 bases). Trimming took 0 bases from V and 4 from J, leaving 9 bases between them. The CDR3 loop spans 14 amino acids. Germline-derived CDR1 and CDR2 are SGHTA and FQGTGA. CDR3 region: CASSLTGGGETQYF. The CDR3 coding sequence is TGTGCCAGCAGCTTAACCGGGGGAGGAGAGACCCAGTACTTC.

The V gene is TRBV11-2, the J gene TRBJ2-3; 7 bases line up with TRBD2. The CDR3 spans 15 residues. Germline V lookup: CDR1 SGHAT, CDR2 FQNNGV. V lost 4 bases, J lost 0 bases, and 4 bases stayed unmatched. The CDR3 reads CASSWRGGSTDTQYF. CDR3 sequence (DNA): TGTGCCAGCAGCTGGCGGGGAGGGAGCACAGATACGCAGTATTTT.